Presented here are 20 T cell receptor beta chains from one specimen sequenced in a study of somatic mutations in cytotoxic T cells in rheumatoid arthritis. Repertoires were generated with immunoSEQ multiplex PCR, while TCRdb's copy carries only in-frame clones and drops some. The repertoire holds about 21,000 clones, with about 83% as singletons. Sequenced input: CD8+ T cells sorted from blood. The receptors here all came from a man aged 18 to 30 with rheumatoid arthritis.

This clone showed up just a few times. This sequence joins TRBV10-3 and TRBJ1-6; possibly TRBD1 for D (6 bases). CDR3 length equals 13 residues. The V end was cut by 5 bases, the J end by 14 bases, with 16 bases between. Germline V lookup: CDR1 ENHRY, CDR2 SYGVKD. The CDR3 loop is CAISSDSHPSLHF. In nucleotides, the CDR3 is TGTGCCATCAGTTCGGACAGTCACCCGTCCCTCCACTTT.

The chain uses TRBV2 and TRBJ2-5; a weak D match, TRBD2 (6 bases). The V end was cut by 5 bases, the J end by 2 bases, with 12 bases between. From germline, CDR1 is SNHLY and CDR2 FYNNEI. This CDR3 has 14 residues. CDR3 sequence (DNA): TGTGCCAGCAGTCCGGGACTCCTACAAGAGACCCAGTACTTC. This codes for CASSPGLLQETQYF.

As DNA, the CDR3 is TGTGCCAGTATGGGGGGGGTCGCAGAGACCCAGTACTTC. Translated, it gives CASMGGVAETQYF. The chain combines TRBV19 with TRBJ2-5; 7 bases map to TRBD2. Trimming removed 7 bases from V and 4 bases from J; junction bases left unmatched: 6. The germline V gene has CDR1 LNHDA and CDR2 SQIVND (reference sequence). There are 13 residues in the CDR3.

The chain has TRBV6-5 and TRBJ2-3, with TRBD1 as a possible D gene (5 bases). The germline V and J ends were trimmed by 3 bases and 0 bases, with 10 bases remaining between them. This CDR3 is 15 amino acids long. Germline V gives CDR1 MNHEY, CDR2 SVGAGI. CDR3 protein: CASSYTTASTDTQYF. The DNA of the CDR3 is TGTGCCAGCAGTTATACGACAGCTAGCACAGATACGCAGTATTTT.

DNA of the CDR3: TGTGCCAGCAGCCTAGCCGGGGAGCTGTTTTTT. Residues: CASSLAGELFF. This rearrangement joins TRBV6-5 to TRBJ2-2; D not resolved. V was pared by 6 bases and J by 6 bases, with 5 bases between. The CDR3 loop spans 11 amino acids. Germline CDR1 is MNHEY and CDR2 is SVGAGI.

This clone was counted a single time. The V gene is TRBV25-1, the J gene TRBJ1-4; 10 bases fit TRBD1. V lost 7 bases to trimming and J lost 7 bases; unmatched junction nucleotides: 9. The CDR3 runs 15 residues. The germline V gene encodes CDR1 MGHDK and CDR2 SYGVNS. CDR3 coding DNA: TGTGCCAGCACTTTTCTGGGACAGGGGTTTGAAAAACTGTTTTTT. It translates to CASTFLGQGFEKLFF.

The chain couples TRBV25-1 to TRBJ2-7; TRBD1 matches 9 bases. V lost 5 bases, J lost 2 bases, and 13 bases stayed unmatched. The CDR3 loop spans 17 amino acids. The germline V gene has CDR1 MGHDK and CDR2 SYGVNS. The CDR3 sequence: CASSPPVPGQGTYEQYF. The CDR3 coding sequence is TGTGCCAGCAGTCCCCCTGTTCCGGGACAGGGAACCTACGAGCAGTACTTC.

This rearrangement joins TRBV28 to TRBJ2-3, with 9 bases lining up with TRBD2. V shed 5 bases and J 2 bases; nucleotides not matched to a gene: 8. Per germline, CDR1 MDHEN and CDR2 SYDVKM. The CDR3 contains 16 residues. CDR3 protein: CASSISSGAYTDTQYF. The CDR3, as DNA: TGTGCCAGCAGTATCTCTAGCGGGGCATACACAGATACGCAGTATTTT.

The chain links TRBV11-3 to TRBJ2-7; tentatively, D is TRBD1 (5 bases). V lost 5 bases and J lost 4, with 15 bases in between. This CDR3 spans 14 amino acids. Germline values: CDR1 SGHNT, CDR2 YENEEA. Here the CDR3 DNA reads TGTGCCAGCAGCCCAGAACCTCAGGGATACGAGCAGTACTTC. Translating it yields CASSPEPQGYEQYF.

By sample fraction, this clone is large. The chain joins TRBV7-9 to TRBJ1-1, with 7 nucleotides matching TRBD1. This CDR3 region has 14 residues. CDR1 and CDR2 (germline): SEHNR, FQNEAQ (reference sequence). With V trimmed by 2 bases and J by 0 bases, 0 bases remained unmatched. CDR3 amino acids: CASSLTGVNTEAFF. The CDR3 DNA reads as TGTGCCAGCAGCTTAACAGGGGTGAACACTGAAGCTTTCTTT.

The chain employs TRBV6-4 and TRBJ2-7; TRBD1 matches 7 bases. The junction had 21 bases not matched to a gene; V was cut back by 0 bases and J by 4 bases. The CDR3 loop spans 20 amino acids. CDR1 MRHNA and CDR2 SNTAGT come from the germline V gene. CDR3 residues: CASSDSKAEKPGQECYEQYF. In DNA form, the CDR3 reads TGTGCCAGCAGTGACTCGAAGGCGGAAAAGCCCGGACAGGAATGTTACGAGCAGTACTTC.

This clone occurred once. The J gene is TRBJ2-7, the V gene TRBV6-5, with D uncertain. Germline CDR1 reads MNHEY; CDR2 reads SVGAGI. V lost 7 bases to trimming and J lost 10 bases, with 11 bases between them. The CDR3 runs to 10 residues. CDR3 nucleotide sequence: TGTGCCAGCAACAGACACCCACAGTACTTC. Translated: CASNRHPQYF.

The CDR3 sequence: CASSSGDRGLEGEAFF. As DNA, the CDR3 is TGTGCCAGCAGCTCCGGAGACAGGGGGTTGGAAGGAGAAGCTTTCTTT. The chain has TRBV7-8 and TRBJ1-1, with 9 bases fitting TRBD1. After removal of 4 bases from V and 8 bases from J, the junction contained 14 bases not matched to a gene. Germline assignment: CDR1 SGHVS and CDR2 FQNEAQ. There are 16 residues in the CDR3. Using reference TRBV7-8 and TRBJ1-1 for the parts outside the CDR3, the full variable domain is GAGVSQSPRYKVAKRGQDVALRCDPISGHVSLFWYQQALGQGPEFLTYFQNEAQLDKSGLPSDRFFAERPEGSVSTLKIQRTQQEDSAVYLCASSSGDRGLEGEAFFGQGTRLTVV.

The V call is TRBV4-1, the J call TRBJ2-5, with D hard to call. The CDR3 contains 15 residues. V lost 2 bases and J 0 bases, leaving 10 bases between the germline ends. Germline values: CDR1 MGHRA, CDR2 YSYEKL. The CDR3 spells CASSQHLRNQETQYF. CDR3 sequence (DNA): TGCGCCAGCAGCCAACATCTACGAAACCAAGAGACCCAGTACTTC.

The chain joins TRBV28 to TRBJ1-3; 7 bases align to TRBD1. Germline V CDR1 and CDR2: MDHEN, SYDVKM. J lost 3 bases, V lost 8 bases, and 10 bases had no gene match. The length of the CDR3 is 15 residues. The CDR3 is CASARGVLGGNTIYF. The CDR3 region has the DNA TGTGCCAGCGCCAGGGGGGTCCTAGGTGGAAACACCATATATTTT.

The chain couples TRBV7-9 to TRBJ1-4; no firm D call. CDR1 SEHNR and CDR2 FQNEAQ come from the germline V gene (reference sequence). Trimming took off 5 bases at V and 8 bases at J, with 9 bases between the two ends. The CDR3 covers 12 residues. The DNA of the CDR3 is TGTGCCAGCAGCGGAGGAGAGGAAAAACTGTTTTTT. Its protein product is CASSGGEEKLFF. Full variable domain (outside the CDR3, taken from reference TRBV7-9 and TRBJ1-4): DTGVSQNPRHKITKRGQNVTFRCDPISEHNRLYWYRQTLGQGPEFLTYFQNEAQLEKSRLLSDRFSAERPKGSFSTLEIQRTEQGDSAMYLCASSGGEEKLFFGSGTQLSVL.

This clone turned up a few times. This chain's CDR3 is CASGGDRGLTEAFF. In nucleotides, the CDR3 is TGTGCCAGCGGGGGGGACAGGGGACTTACTGAAGCTTTCTTT. The chain employs TRBV28 and TRBJ1-1; 10 nucleotides align to TRBD1. Germline lookup yields CDR1 MDHEN and CDR2 SYDVKM. The CDR3 covers 14 residues. Trimming removed 8 bases from V and 5 bases from J; junction bases left unmatched: 8. The full variable domain, rest sourced from reference TRBV28 and TRBJ1-1, is DVKVTQSSRYLVKRTGEKVFLECVQDMDHENMFWYRQDPGLGLRLIYFSYDVKMKEKGDIPEGYSVSREKKERFSLILESASTNQTSMYLCASGGDRGLTEAFFGQGTRLTVV.

This clone was seen a single time. V is TRBV4-1 and J is TRBJ2-6; 8 bases agree with TRBD1. CDR1 MGHRA and CDR2 YSYEKL come from the germline V gene. There are 18 residues in the CDR3. The trim removed 0 bases at V and 4 bases at J, leaving 8 bases unmatched. For the CDR3, the DNA is TGCGCCAGCAGCCAAGAGGACAGGGAAATGAGGGGGGCCAACGTCCTGACTTTC. Translation: CASSQEDREMRGANVLTF.

A word on this clone: Germline is not matched at one junction end, which may reflect a read error. The V gene is TRBV14, the J gene TRBJ2-1; TRBD2 aligns across 7 bases. The CDR3 extends over 16 amino acids. Germline lookup yields CDR1 SGHDN and CDR2 FVKESK. The CDR3 spells CASSQPRGVSNNEQFF. Here the CDR3 DNA reads TGTGCCAGCAGCCAACCCCGGGGGGTCTCCAACAATGAGCAGTTCTTC.

V usage is TRBV4-2 and J usage is TRBJ2-3; 12 bases align to TRBD2. V shed 0 bases, J shed 8 bases, and the junction held 9 bases outside the gene matches. CDR3 length: 17 amino acids. Per the germline V gene, CDR1 is LGHNA and CDR2 is YNFKEQ. CDR3 amino acids: CASSQESLAGGPGTQYF. In DNA form, the CDR3 reads TGTGCCAGCAGCCAAGAGTCCCTAGCGGGGGGGCCAGGTACGCAGTATTTT.